A single sample is the source of the 29 T cell receptor beta chains below, sequenced in a study of cytomegalovirus exposure and HLA in healthy donors. PCR involved 60 Vbeta and 13 Jbeta primers. Here immunoSEQ multiplex PCR was the method, and the copy in TCRdb shows in-frame clones only, minus some. Of around 150,000 clones listed, 80% to 85% are singletons. Sequencing input: PBMCs. These receptors were obtained from a man in his fifties or sixties in good health and CMV-seropositive.

J is TRBJ2-1 and V is TRBV28, with D tentatively TRBD1 (6 bases). Trimming stripped 7 bases from V and 0 bases from J, with 16 bases between. The CDR3 runs to 16 residues. Germline values: CDR1 MDHEN, CDR2 SYDVKM. Here the CDR3 reads CASTTQGISSYNEQFF. The CDR3 DNA sequence: TGTGCCAGCACCACTCAGGGGATTAGCTCCTACAATGAGCAGTTCTTC.

The V gene is TRBV7-9, the J gene TRBJ2-5, with 9 bases lining up with TRBD1. The end of the DNA aligns better with TRBJ2-7, so the J call may be wrong. The CDR3 is made up of 14 amino acids. In germline, CDR1 is SEHNR, CDR2 FQNEAQ (reference sequence). This CDR3 reads CASQTGTGTYEQYF. The CDR3 DNA sequence: TGTGCCAGCCAGACCGGGACAGGGACCTACGAGCAGTACTTC.

The chain couples TRBV18 to TRBJ2-2; 8 nucleotides match TRBD1. With V trimmed by 7 bases and J by 6 bases, 10 bases remained unmatched. The CDR3 runs to 15 residues. The germline V gene has CDR1 KGHSH and CDR2 LQKENI. As DNA, the CDR3 is TGTGCCAGCTTTGGCGGGACAGGTTGCTCCGGGGAGCTGTTTTTT. Protein: CASFGGTGCSGELFF.

The CDR3 spells CAISEEGDNQPQHF. CDR3 DNA sequence: TGTGCCATCAGTGAAGAAGGGGACAATCAGCCCCAGCATTTT. The chain uses TRBV10-3 and TRBJ1-5, with D maybe TRBD1 (5 bases). The CDR3 runs to 14 residues. Germline CDR1 and CDR2: ENHRY and SYGVKD. V was trimmed by 3 bases and J by 3 bases, leaving 9 bases between them.

The rearrangement links TRBV28 to TRBJ2-7, with 10 bases lining up with TRBD2. This CDR3 is built from 15 residues. Trimming took 2 bases from V and 7 from J; bases not matched to a gene: 8. The V gene's germline CDR1 is MDHEN and CDR2 SYDVKM. In nucleotides, the CDR3 is TGTGCCAGCAGTTTAGCTTCTAGCGGGAGTGGTGAGCAGTACTTC. Encoded protein: CASSLASSGSGEQYF.

V and J are TRBV5-1 and TRBJ2-1; 8 bases map to TRBD1. The CDR3 is made up of 14 amino acids. Germline assignment: CDR1 SGHRS and CDR2 YFSETQ. The V and J ends lost 1 base and 5 bases, in that order; junction bases with no gene match: 2. The CDR3 coding sequence is TGCGCCAGCAGCTTGTGGACAGGGAACAATGAGCAGTTCTTC. Its protein is CASSLWTGNNEQFF.

This clone was detected only once. CDR3 nucleotides: TGTGCCAGCAGTTTATCGGGGGAGGGTTGGGGAATTCGGGAGCAGTACTTC. Translated: CASSLSGEGWGIREQYF. The chain employs TRBV27 and TRBJ2-7; 7 bases are a match to TRBD2. The V gene end was trimmed by 0 bases and the J gene end by 7 bases; junction bases not matched to a gene: 15. CDR1 is MNHEY, CDR2 SMNVEV, per germline (reference sequence). The CDR3 sequence is 17 residues long.

The chain combines TRBV11-3 with TRBJ2-1, with 14 bases identical to TRBD2. CDR3 length equals 15 residues. V shed 5 bases, J shed 6 bases, and the junction held 3 bases outside the gene matches. Germline-derived CDR1 and CDR2 are SGHNT and YENEEA. The CDR3, as DNA: TGTGCCAGCAGCCCCGGGACTAGCGGGGGCAATGAGCAGTTCTTC. It translates to CASSPGTSGGNEQFF.

The sample holds one count of this clone. The gene calls are TRBV5-1 and TRBJ2-2; 7 positions agree with TRBD1. Germline V gene lookup returns CDR1 SGHRS and CDR2 YFSETQ. With V trimmed by 4 bases and J by 3 bases, 9 bases remained unmatched. The CDR3 length is 16 residues. The CDR3 protein is CASSDLTGLDTGELFF. In DNA form, the CDR3 reads TGCGCCAGCAGCGACCTGACAGGGTTGGACACCGGGGAGCTGTTTTTT.

The rearrangement links TRBV18 to TRBJ1-3; the D gene is possibly TRBD1 (6 bases). V was shortened by 3 bases and J by 4 bases, with 16 bases between the two germline ends. This CDR3 has 16 residues. Germline V gives CDR1 KGHSH, CDR2 LQKENI. The CDR3 sequence: CASSPQGSGSGNTIYF. In DNA, the CDR3 is TGTGCCAGCTCACCCCAGGGGTCTGGTAGCGGAAACACCATATATTTT.

The V and J genes are TRBV5-1 and TRBJ2-1; the match to TRBD2 covers 15 bases. CDR3 size: 16 residues. The V and J ends lost 2 bases and 7 bases, in that order; junction bases with no gene match: 4. Germline V gene sequence: CDR1 SGHRS, CDR2 YFSETQ. CDR3 nucleotide sequence: TGCGCCAGCAGCTTAGGACTAGCGGGGGGGCCTAATGAGCAGTTCTTC. This gives the protein CASSLGLAGGPNEQFF.

V and J are TRBV7-2 and TRBJ2-5, with 12 positions matching TRBD1. The CDR3 has 13 amino acids. The germline CDR1 and CDR2 sequences are SGHTA and FQGNSA. The V gene end was trimmed by 8 bases and the J gene end by 5 bases; junction bases not matched to a gene: 3. The CDR3 bases are TGTGCCAGCGGGACAGGGGGCGTTGAGACCCAGTACTTC. It is translated as CASGTGGVETQYF. Using reference TRBV7-2 and TRBJ2-5 for the parts outside the CDR3, the full variable domain is GAGVSQSPSNKVTEKGKDVELRCDPISGHTALYWYRQSLGQGLEFLIYFQGNSAPDKSGLPSDRFSAERTGGSVSTLTIQRTQQEDSAVYLCASGTGGVETQYFGPGTRLLVL.

The J gene is TRBJ2-7, the V gene TRBV18, with a tentative D call TRBD1 (5 bases). Germline-derived CDR1 and CDR2 are KGHSH and LQKENI. CDR3 size: 14 residues. Trimming removed 3 bases at V and 2 bases at J, with 11 bases between. CDR3 residues: CASSPSLGPYEQYF. Written as DNA, the CDR3 is TGTGCCAGCTCACCGTCGTTGGGGCCCTACGAGCAGTACTTC.

With respect to this clone: Other DNA sequences of this sample code for an identical CDR3. The chain carries TRBV11-2 and TRBJ2-7; D remains ambiguous. Per germline, CDR1 SGHAT and CDR2 FQNNGV. The CDR3 runs to 14 residues. V was shortened by 1 base and J by 0 bases, with 7 bases between the two germline ends. CDR3 in DNA: TGTGCCAGCAGCTTAGCGGGTGGCTCCTACGAGCAGTACTTC. It specifies CASSLAGGSYEQYF.

The chain employs TRBV5-1 and TRBJ2-2; D may be TRBD1 (5 bases). Trimming cost V 0 bases and J 6 bases, with 6 bases left between them. The CDR3 length is 13 residues. Germline values: CDR1 SGHRS, CDR2 YFSETQ. The CDR3 region has the DNA TGCGCCAGCAGCTTGGAGGGGTCCGGGGAGCTGTTTTTT. Translation gives CASSLEGSGELFF.

The V gene is TRBV4-1, the J gene TRBJ2-5; 10 bases line up with TRBD2. Losses at the gene ends were 0 bases for V and 5 bases for J; bases not matched to a gene: 15. The CDR3 spans 19 residues. CDR1 and CDR2 from the germline V gene are MGHRA and YSYEKL. CDR3 protein: CASSQESAELAGAGETQYF. The CDR3 DNA is TGCGCCAGCAGCCAAGAGTCAGCGGAGCTAGCGGGAGCCGGCGAGACCCAGTACTTC.

The chain joins TRBV7-8 to TRBJ1-5, with D maybe TRBD1 (6 bases). CDR1 SGHVS and CDR2 FQNEAQ come from the germline V gene. The CDR3 contains 15 residues. V gave up 6 bases and J gave up 5 bases, with 17 bases separating them. In DNA form, the CDR3 reads TGTGCCAGCAGTAACGTCAGGGGCGCGGATCAGCCCCAGCATTTT. Translating it yields CASSNVRGADQPQHF. The complete variable domain, with remaining parts taken from reference TRBV7-8 and TRBJ1-5, reads GAGVSQSPRYKVAKRGQDVALRCDPISGHVSLFWYQQALGQGPEFLTYFQNEAQLDKSGLPSDRFFAERPEGSVSTLKIQRTQQEDSAVYLCASSNVRGADQPQHFGDGTRLSIL.

The V gene is TRBV4-3, the J gene TRBJ2-3; 10 bases fit TRBD2. The germline V gene has CDR1 LGHNA and CDR2 YSLEER. V shed 1 base, J shed 6 bases, and the junction held 4 bases outside the gene matches. The CDR3 runs 15 residues. The CDR3 DNA is TGCGCCAGCAGCCAAGGCTCTAGCGGGGGTGATACGCAGTATTTT. Translated, it gives CASSQGSSGGDTQYF.

The chain is built from TRBV30 and TRBJ1-2, with 7 nucleotides matching TRBD1. V was clipped by 3 bases and J by 5 bases; unmatched bases: 6. Germline loops: CDR1 GTSNPN, CDR2 SVGIG (reference sequence). This CDR3 comprises 13 residues. CDR3 bases: TGTGCCTGGAGGCCAGGGACAGCGTATGGCTACACCTTC. This encodes CAWRPGTAYGYTF. The full variable domain, completed using reference TRBV30 and TRBJ1-2, is SQTIHQWPATLVQPVGSPLSLECTVEGTSNPNLYWYRQAAGRGLQLLFYSVGIGQISSEVPQNLSASRPQDRQFILSSKKLLLSDSGFYLCAWRPGTAYGYTFGSGTRLTVV.

This chain joins TRBV7-2 and TRBJ2-1; the D gene is possibly TRBD2 (7 bases). Between the trimmed V and J ends, which lost 4 bases and 0 bases, there was a span of 10 bases. CDR1 and CDR2 from the germline V gene are SGHTA and FQGNSA. The CDR3 has 15 amino acids. In DNA, the CDR3 is TGTGCCAGCAGCTCGCGGGGGCCCTCCTACAATGAGCAGTTCTTC. Translation: CASSSRGPSYNEQFF.

The chain uses TRBV4-2 and TRBJ1-1; D gene unclear. With 1 base removed from V and 9 bases from J, the gap between germline ends came to 12 bases. Germline V gene sequence: CDR1 LGHNA, CDR2 YNFKEQ. The length of the CDR3 is 13 residues. CDR3 loop: CASSQGARQQAFF. CDR3 DNA: TGTGCCAGCAGCCAAGGGGCAAGGCAACAAGCTTTCTTT.

The chain carries TRBV6-1 and TRBJ2-2; D is possibly TRBD1 (6 bases). CDR1 and CDR2 from the germline V gene are MNHNS and SASEGT. The V and J ends lost 2 bases and 2 bases respectively, with 9 bases between them. This CDR3 has 15 residues. The CDR3 reads CASSEQQGNTGELFF. Written as DNA, the CDR3 is TGTGCCAGCAGTGAACAACAGGGTAACACCGGGGAGCTGTTTTTT.

The chain combines TRBV28 with TRBJ2-7, with TRBD1 matching over 10 bases. Per germline, CDR1 MDHEN and CDR2 SYDVKM. This CDR3 is built from 18 residues. V was pared by 4 bases and J by 2 bases, with 14 bases of the junction left unmatched. CDR3 in amino acids: CASSYSKAGTGAPYEQYF. CDR3 sequence (DNA): TGTGCCAGCAGTTATTCCAAAGCCGGGACAGGGGCTCCCTACGAGCAGTACTTC.

The chain is built from TRBV9 and TRBJ2-3, with 9 nucleotides matching TRBD2. The germline CDR1 and CDR2 sequences are SGDLS and YYNGEE. The CDR3 spans 16 residues. J gave up 2 bases and V 3 bases, and 7 bases lay outside the gene matches. Here the CDR3 reads CASSAGLAWNTDTQYF. CDR3 nucleotide sequence: TGTGCCAGCAGCGCGGGACTAGCTTGGAACACAGATACGCAGTATTTT.

The chain employs TRBV7-2 and TRBJ1-6; D may be TRBD1 (6 bases). CDR1 and CDR2 (germline): SGHTA, FQGNSA. Trimming removed 3 bases at V and 9 bases at J, with 12 bases between. CDR3 length equals 14 residues. CDR3 bases: TGTGCCAGCAGCTTTGGACAGAGGGGTTCACCCCTCCACTTT. This gives the protein CASSFGQRGSPLHF.

V gene TRBV4-3 combines with J gene TRBJ2-5; D gene ambiguous. The J call may be faulty, since TRBJ2-7 better matches the DNA end. Germline values: CDR1 LGHNA, CDR2 YSLEER. This CDR3 is built from 14 residues. The CDR3: CASSQARDSYEQYF. CDR3 coding DNA: TGCGCCAGCAGCCAAGCTAGAGATTCCTACGAGCAGTACTTC.

This rearrangement joins TRBV20-1 to TRBJ1-4; no reliable D call. The germline V and J ends were trimmed by 3 bases and 7 bases, with 6 bases remaining between them. Germline assignment: CDR1 DFQATT and CDR2 SNEGSKA (reference sequence). The CDR3 length is 11 residues. The CDR3 DNA sequence: TGCAGTGCTAGGGAGGGTGAAAAACTGTTTTTT. Amino acids: CSAREGEKLFF.

The rearrangement uses TRBV27 and TRBJ2-1; TRBD1 matches at 10 bases. Trimming cost V 2 bases and J 3 bases; bases outside gene matches: 10. This CDR3 contains 18 residues. CDR1 is MNHEY and CDR2 is SMNVEV in the germline V gene (reference sequence). The CDR3 nucleotides are TGTGCCAGCAGTTTAAAGGAGGGGACAGGGGCCTTCTACAATGAGCAGTTCTTC. Translating gives CASSLKEGTGAFYNEQFF.

This clone occurred a few times. This chain connects TRBV6-5 to TRBJ2-2, with TRBD2 matching over 8 bases. With V trimmed by 6 bases and J by 4 bases, 4 bases remained unmatched. Germline-derived CDR1 and CDR2 are MNHEY and SVGAGI. CDR3 size: 14 residues. The CDR3 loop is CASRGTSLTGELFF. As DNA, the CDR3 is TGTGCCAGCAGGGGGACTAGTCTCACCGGGGAGCTGTTTTTT.